This T cell receptor beta chain comes out of a study of shared T cell receptors in the human thymus. V lost 3 bases, J lost 8 bases, and 19 bases lay in between. CDR1 and CDR2 from the germline V gene are MDHEN and SYDVKM. This CDR3 spans 15 amino acids. TCRdb keeps only in-frame clones here, not all; method: immunoSEQ multiplex PCR. The sample shows hundreds of thousands of clones, over 75% of them seen only once. These data also formed part of another study, on human thymus T cells.

The sequence came from a girl less than two years old with a congenital heart defect. The sequenced material came from thymocytes. The rearrangement uses TRBV28 and TRBJ1-2, with unresolved D. DNA for the CDR3: TGTGCCAGCAGTTTTGGTACAGTCCTAAAGTGGGGCTACACCTTC. Protein sequence: CASSFGTVLKWGYTF.